The 27 T cell receptor beta chains reported below all come from one sample, sequenced in a study of blood T cell repertoires in COVID-19. This table comes from immunoSEQ multiplex PCR, and its TCRdb copy is limited to in-frame clones, with some not included. The sample carries roughly 330,000 clones, about 90% recorded once. The sequenced sample consisted of PBMCs or T cells enriched from blood (not recorded which). The receptors come from a woman younger than 45 who had recovered from COVID-19.

This chain links TRBV4-2 with TRBJ1-4; unclear D gene. This CDR3 has 15 amino acids. V dropped 4 bases and J dropped 1 base, with 10 bases sitting between them. Germline loops: CDR1 LGHNA, CDR2 YNFKEQ. The CDR3 region is CASSPRAGTNEKLFF. The CDR3 DNA sequence: TGTGCCAGCAGCCCCCGGGCGGGAACTAATGAAAAACTGTTTTTT.

The chain recombines TRBV19 with TRBJ1-6; D not resolved. Between the trimmed V and J ends, which lost 3 bases and 10 bases, there was a span of 19 bases. CDR1 is LNHDA, CDR2 SQIVND, per germline (reference sequence). This CDR3 contains 16 residues. DNA for the CDR3: TGTGCCAGTAGTATTCTGGACTCCCTTGGCGGCTCACCCCTCCACTTT. Protein: CASSILDSLGGSPLHF.

The chain carries TRBV19 and TRBJ1-6, with 9 bases fitting TRBD1. The CDR3 spans 14 residues. Trimming removed 8 bases from V and 8 bases from J; junction bases left unmatched: 7. Germline lookup yields CDR1 LNHDA and CDR2 SQIVND (reference sequence). Written as DNA, the CDR3 is TGTGCCAGTGGGAACAGGGGGCAGGATTCACCCCTCCACTTT. Its protein is CASGNRGQDSPLHF. The entire variable domain, with the rest obtained from reference TRBV19 and TRBJ1-6, is as follows: DGGITQSPKYLFRKEGQNVTLSCEQNLNHDAMYWYRQDPGQGLRLIYYSQIVNDFQKGDIAEGYSVSREKKESFPLTVTSAQKNPTAFYLCASGNRGQDSPLHFGNGTRLTVT.

Concerning this clone itself: In the same sample, other DNA sequences code for this CDR3. V gene TRBV5-4 combines with J gene TRBJ2-5, with 8 bases identical to TRBD1. Germline CDR1 is SGHNT and CDR2 is YYREEE (reference sequence). V trimming: 2 bases; J trimming: 1 base; junction bases outside the gene matches: 1. The CDR3 length is 14 residues. The CDR3 here is CASSLGQGQETQYF. Here the CDR3 DNA reads TGTGCCAGCAGCTTAGGACAGGGCCAAGAGACCCAGTACTTC.

This clone was seen just once. The chain couples TRBV19 to TRBJ1-1; D is perhaps TRBD1 (6 bases). The CDR3 spans 15 residues. Germline CDR1 and CDR2: LNHDA and SQIVND (reference sequence). V was cut by 3 bases and J by 1 base, with 12 bases left in between. In DNA form, the CDR3 reads TGTGCCAGTAGTATCGGTAGGGGGACGAACACTGAAGCTTTCTTT. Translation gives CASSIGRGTNTEAFF.

A word on this clone: Other DNA variants within this sample encode the same CDR3. The chain couples TRBV19 to TRBJ1-2; D is unresolved. CDR1 and CDR2 from the germline V gene are LNHDA and SQIVND (reference sequence). CDR3 length equals 13 residues. V was cut by 1 base and J by 0 bases, with 3 bases left in between. The DNA of the CDR3 is TGTGCCAGTAGTATAGGAGCTAACTATGGCTACACCTTC. It specifies CASSIGANYGYTF.

This chain joins TRBV7-2 and TRBJ1-2; unclear D gene. The germline CDR1 and CDR2 sequences are SGHTA and FQGNSA. Trimming stripped 1 base from V and 0 bases from J, with 12 bases between. The CDR3 has 16 amino acids. In DNA, the CDR3 is TGTGCCAGCAGCTTAGATCCTGCCCGGGCTAACTATGGCTACACCTTC. Its translation: CASSLDPARANYGYTF.

The chain has TRBV4-3 and TRBJ2-7; 9 positions match TRBD2. The trim removed 0 bases at V and 0 bases at J, leaving 0 bases unmatched. From germline, CDR1 is LGHNA and CDR2 YSLEER. CDR3 length equals 15 residues. The CDR3 sequence: CASSQDSGGSYEQYF. The DNA for the CDR3 is TGCGCCAGCAGCCAAGATAGCGGGGGCTCCTACGAGCAGTACTTC.

The rearrangement joins TRBV27 to TRBJ2-2; TRBD2 is a possible D gene (6 bases). V was pared by 6 bases and J by 1 base, with 18 bases between. Looked up from germline, CDR1 is MNHEY and CDR2 is SMNVEV (reference sequence). There are 17 residues in the CDR3. CDR3 in amino acids: CASSPGRRGRNTGELFF. CDR3 coding DNA: TGTGCCAGCAGCCCGGGGAGGCGGGGTCGGAACACCGGGGAGCTGTTTTTT.

The V call is TRBV5-1, the J call TRBJ1-5; 9 bases agree with TRBD1. The V and J ends lost 0 bases and 1 base, in that order; junction bases with no gene match: 2. The germline gives CDR1 SGHRS, CDR2 YFSETQ. This CDR3 has 16 residues. The CDR3 DNA reads as TGCGCCAGCAGCTTGGGGGGACAGGGAAGCAATCAGCCCCAGCATTTT. Its protein product is CASSLGGQGSNQPQHF.

The gene calls are TRBV12-3 or TRBV12-4 and TRBJ1-1; possibly TRBD1 for D (6 bases). V lost 4 bases and J lost 3, with 9 bases in between. CDR3 length: 13 amino acids. The CDR3, as DNA: TGTGCCAGCAGTTATGAGGGGGACACTGAAGCTTTCTTT. Translated, it gives CASSYEGDTEAFF.

The gene calls are TRBV5-1 and TRBJ1-3, with D uncertain. Looked up from germline, CDR1 is SGHRS and CDR2 is YFSETQ. CDR3 length: 16 residues. The germline V and J ends were trimmed by 0 bases and 0 bases, with 10 bases remaining between them. The CDR3 DNA is TGCGCCAGCAGCTTGGAACAGTTGAGCTCTGGAAACACCATATATTTT. Its translation: CASSLEQLSSGNTIYF.

V is TRBV6-5 and J is TRBJ1-1; 7 positions agree with TRBD1. V was clipped by 7 bases and J by 0 bases; unmatched bases: 5. This CDR3 spans 14 amino acids. The germline gives CDR1 MNHEY, CDR2 SVGAGI. The CDR3 loop is CASIEDRVNTEAFF. CDR3 nucleotides: TGTGCCAGCATCGAAGACAGGGTGAACACTGAAGCTTTCTTT.

The chain has TRBV5-6 and TRBJ1-1, with 9 nucleotides matching TRBD1. Trimming at V came to 3 bases and at J to 1 base, leaving 16 bases not matched to a gene. Per the germline V gene, CDR1 is SGHDT and CDR2 is YYEEEE. The CDR3 totals 19 residues. CDR3 protein: CASSWPGQGPLLGNTEAFF. CDR3 nucleotides: TGTGCCAGCAGCTGGCCGGGACAGGGACCACTTTTGGGGAACACTGAAGCTTTCTTT.

This chain connects TRBV6-5 to TRBJ1-1; TRBD1 matches 7 bases. The CDR3 sequence is 14 residues long. Germline V CDR1 and CDR2: MNHEY, SVGAGI. V was pared by 10 bases and J by 4 bases, with 12 bases of the junction left unmatched. The DNA for the CDR3 is TGTGCCACGGCACCGGGACAGCGCACCACTGAAGCTTTCTTT. Translated: CATAPGQRTTEAFF.

V is TRBV27 and J is TRBJ1-6, with TRBD1 identical over 8 bases. The germline V gene encodes CDR1 MNHEY and CDR2 SMNVEV (reference sequence). J gave up 5 bases and V 5 bases, and 5 bases lay outside the gene matches. The CDR3 extends over 15 amino acids. CDR3: CASSPRQGNNSPLHF. CDR3 DNA: TGTGCCAGCAGTCCCCGACAGGGGAATAATTCACCCCTCCACTTT.

This chain connects TRBV6-5 to TRBJ1-2; 10 bases are a match to TRBD1. CDR1 is MNHEY, CDR2 SVGAGI, per germline. V was pared by 5 bases and J by 2 bases, with 5 bases of the junction left unmatched. The CDR3 covers 15 residues. The CDR3 protein is CASSHGTGENYGYTF. The CDR3, as DNA: TGTGCCAGCAGTCATGGGACAGGGGAGAACTATGGCTACACCTTC.

As for this clone: The sample contains more than one DNA sequence encoding this CDR3. J is TRBJ1-2 and V is TRBV7-9, with 10 bases fitting TRBD1. V lost 5 bases, J lost 11 bases, and 5 bases stayed unmatched. This CDR3 region has 12 residues. CDR1 is SEHNR, CDR2 FQNEAQ, per germline (reference sequence). CDR3 bases: TGTGCCAGCAGCCCCGGACAGGGGGGTTACACCTTC. Protein product: CASSPGQGGYTF.

The genes are TRBV9 and TRBJ2-3; 7 bases are a match to TRBD1. CDR1 and CDR2 (germline): SGDLS, YYNGEE. Unmatched junction bases numbered 5, after V lost 0 bases and J lost 7 bases. The CDR3 consists of 14 residues. The CDR3 nucleotides read TGTGCCAGCAGCGTAGGTGAGGGACAGTATACGCAGTATTTT. Its translation is CASSVGEGQYTQYF. The whole variable domain, remainder taken from reference TRBV9 and TRBJ2-3, is DSGVTQTPKHLITATGQRVTLRCSPRSGDLSVYWYQQSLDQGLQFLIQYYNGEERAKGNILERFSAQQFPDLHSELNLSSLELGDSALYFCASSVGEGQYTQYFGPGTRLTVL.

This clone was detected once. The chain carries TRBV6-2 or TRBV6-3 and TRBJ1-4, with 7 bases identical to TRBD1. Germline V gene sequence: CDR1 MNHEY, CDR2 SVGEGT. The CDR3 sequence is 13 residues long. V lost 7 bases to trimming and J lost 8 bases; unmatched junction nucleotides: 7. CDR3 in amino acids: CASTPDRHEKLFF. CDR3 nucleotide sequence: TGTGCCAGCACCCCGGACAGGCACGAAAAACTGTTTTTT.

This chain links TRBV7-9 with TRBJ2-5; D possibly corresponds to TRBD2 (5 bases). The CDR3 is 15 amino acids. V shed 0 bases and J shed 5 bases, with 13 bases lying between them. Germline lookup yields CDR1 SEHNR and CDR2 FQNEAQ (reference sequence). CDR3 DNA sequence: TGTGCCAGCAGCTTAGCACCCCGAGGGTTGGAGACCCAGTACTTC. This sequence encodes CASSLAPRGLETQYF. Using reference TRBV7-9 and TRBJ2-5 for the parts outside the CDR3, the full variable domain is DTGVSQNPRHKITKRGQNVTFRCDPISEHNRLYWYRQTLGQGPEFLTYFQNEAQLEKSRLLSDRFSAERPKGSFSTLEIQRTEQGDSAMYLCASSLAPRGLETQYFGPGTRLLVL.

This chain links TRBV6-5 with TRBJ2-7, with a tentative D call TRBD2 (5 bases). V gave up 6 bases and J gave up 0 bases, with 12 bases separating them. Looked up from germline, CDR1 is MNHEY and CDR2 is SVGAGI. The CDR3 totals 14 residues. CDR3 nucleotide sequence: TGTGCCAGCAGCGTAGCGAGGTTCTCCTACGAGCAGTACTTC. This codes for CASSVARFSYEQYF.

The V call is TRBV3-1 (or the pseudogene TRBV3-2), the J call TRBJ2-5; tentatively, D is TRBD2 (5 bases). This CDR3 spans 16 amino acids. The germline CDR1 and CDR2 sequences are LGHDT and YNNKEL (reference sequence). Trimming cost V 0 bases and J 0 bases, with 11 bases left between them. CDR3 nucleotides: TGTGCCAGCAGCCAAGAAGGGTGGCGGGACCAAGAGACCCAGTACTTC. It yields the protein CASSQEGWRDQETQYF.

The chain is built from TRBV9 and TRBJ1-3, with 9 bases identical to TRBD1. The germline gives CDR1 SGDLS, CDR2 YYNGEE. CDR3 size: 15 residues. The V and J ends lost 3 bases and 0 bases, in that order; junction bases with no gene match: 1. The CDR3 sequence is CASSAGQGSGNTIYF. In nucleotides, the CDR3 is TGTGCCAGCAGCGCGGGACAGGGCTCTGGAAACACCATATATTTT.

In DNA form, the CDR3 reads TGTGCCAGCAGCCCCGATGCGACAGGGGGTTATTCACCCCTCCACTTT. Amino acids: CASSPDATGGYSPLHF. V is TRBV27 and J is TRBJ1-6; 9 bases line up with TRBD1. CDR3 length: 16 amino acids. V shed 6 bases and J 8 bases; nucleotides not matched to a gene: 11. Per the germline V gene, CDR1 is MNHEY and CDR2 is SMNVEV (reference sequence).

This rearrangement joins TRBV9 to TRBJ1-1; possible D gene TRBD1, 5 bases. The CDR3 sequence is 17 residues long. In germline, CDR1 is SGDLS, CDR2 YYNGEE. Trimming pared 0 bases from V and 1 base from J, leaving 16 bases between. The CDR3 bases are TGTGCCAGCAGCGTAGCTACTGGGGCAAACTGGAACACTGAAGCTTTCTTT. Its protein is CASSVATGANWNTEAFF.

This chain uses TRBV7-2 with TRBJ2-7, with 12 bases lining up with TRBD1. The ends lost 5 bases at V and 6 bases at J; junction bases unmatched: 5. The CDR3 totals 14 residues. The germline V gene has CDR1 SGHTA and CDR2 FQGNSA. Here the CDR3 DNA reads TGTGCCAGCAGCCGGGACAGGGGGCAACGCGAGCAGTACTTC. Its translation is CASSRDRGQREQYF. Together with reference TRBV7-2 and TRBJ2-7, the CDR3 gives the full variable domain: GAGVSQSPSNKVTEKGKDVELRCDPISGHTALYWYRQSLGQGLEFLIYFQGNSAPDKSGLPSDRFSAERTGGSVSTLTIQRTQQEDSAVYLCASSRDRGQREQYFGPGTRLTVT.